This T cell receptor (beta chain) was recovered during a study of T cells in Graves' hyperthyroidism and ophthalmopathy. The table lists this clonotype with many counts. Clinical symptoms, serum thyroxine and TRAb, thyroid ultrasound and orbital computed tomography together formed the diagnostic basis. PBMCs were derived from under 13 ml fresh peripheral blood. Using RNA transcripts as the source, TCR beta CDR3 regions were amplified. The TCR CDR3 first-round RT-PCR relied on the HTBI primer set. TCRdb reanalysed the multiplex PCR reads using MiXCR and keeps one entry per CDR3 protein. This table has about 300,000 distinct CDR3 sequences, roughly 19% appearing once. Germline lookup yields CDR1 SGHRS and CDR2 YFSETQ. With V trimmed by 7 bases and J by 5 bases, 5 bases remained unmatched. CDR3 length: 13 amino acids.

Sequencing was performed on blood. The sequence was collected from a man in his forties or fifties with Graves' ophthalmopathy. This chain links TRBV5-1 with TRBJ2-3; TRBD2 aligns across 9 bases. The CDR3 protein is CASHSGRLDTQYF. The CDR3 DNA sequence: TGCGCCAGCCATAGCGGGAGACTAGATACGCAGTATTTT.